A single sample gave rise to the 18 T cell receptor beta chains below, sequenced in a study of blood T cells in healthy people across ages. Alongside a J-beta primer mix, a sample-barcoded 5' primer served in a second PCR lasting roughly 7 to 12 cycles. TCRdb ran MiXCR on the 5' RACE reads and lists one entry per CDR3 protein. The table records 800,000 to 900,000 distinct CDR3 sequences, around two thirds of them present only once. Sequences were obtained from blood. Receptors were obtained from a man aged 30 to 45 in good health.

The V and J genes are TRBV7-3 and TRBJ2-2, with 7 bases that match TRBD2. The CDR3 extends over 17 amino acids. The germline V gene encodes CDR1 SGHTA and CDR2 FQGTGA. The ends lost 1 base at V and 3 bases at J; junction bases unmatched: 8. The CDR3 nucleotides are TGTGCCAGCAGCTTAAACCGTCGGACTAGGGACACCGGGGAGCTGTTTTTT. This codes for CASSLNRRTRDTGELFF.

In this sample, this clonotype turned up a few times. This rearrangement joins TRBV9 to TRBJ1-5, with 7 bases that match TRBD1. This CDR3 has 16 residues. The germline V gene encodes CDR1 SGDLS and CDR2 YYNGEE. V dropped 3 bases and J dropped 7; count of bases not matched to a gene: 13. Here the CDR3 DNA reads TGTGCCAGCAGCGCCCGGATTAGACAGGGTGTCCAGCCCCAGCATTTT. This sequence encodes CASSARIRQGVQPQHF.

The genes are TRBV10-3 and TRBJ2-1; D may be TRBD1 (6 bases). There are 13 residues in the CDR3. Germline V gene data show CDR1 as ENHRY and CDR2 as SYGVKD. V lost 0 bases and J lost 8, with 8 bases in between. The CDR3, as DNA: TGTGCCATCAGTGAGTCGGGGGCCCATGAGCAGTTCTTC. This codes for CAISESGAHEQFF.

This clonotype was seen a handful of times. The rearrangement links TRBV4-3 to TRBJ2-7; the match to TRBD1 covers 8 bases. The trim removed 0 bases at V and 3 bases at J, leaving 4 bases unmatched. CDR3 length equals 15 residues. Germline V CDR1 and CDR2: LGHNA, YSLEER. CDR3 DNA sequence: TGCGCCAGCAGCCAAGATTGGACAGGGAACTACGAGCAGTACTTC. Protein: CASSQDWTGNYEQYF.

This chain joins TRBV7-2 and TRBJ1-2; D not resolved. The germline V and J ends were trimmed by 5 bases and 8 bases, with 18 bases remaining between them. The CDR3 sequence is 14 residues long. Looked up from germline, CDR1 is SGHTA and CDR2 is FQGNSA. CDR3 residues: CASSLRSQPDGYTF. CDR3 sequence (DNA): TGTGCCAGCAGCCTACGGAGCCAGCCTGACGGCTACACCTTC. Full variable domain (remainder filled in from reference TRBV7-2 and TRBJ1-2): GAGVSQSPSNKVTEKGKDVELRCDPISGHTALYWYRQSLGQGLEFLIYFQGNSAPDKSGLPSDRFSAERTGGSVSTLTIQRTQQEDSAVYLCASSLRSQPDGYTFGSGTRLTVV.

V and J are TRBV20-1 and TRBJ2-7; no clear D. Trimming removed 3 bases at V and 0 bases at J, with 9 bases between. From germline, CDR1 is DFQATT and CDR2 SNEGSKA (reference sequence). The CDR3 contains 13 residues. This chain's CDR3 is CSARGKASYEQYF. CDR3 coding DNA: TGCAGTGCTAGGGGAAAGGCCTCCTACGAGCAGTACTTC.

This clonotype was seen a handful of times. V and J are TRBV11-3 and TRBJ2-1, with TRBD2 matching over 9 bases. From germline, CDR1 is SGHNT and CDR2 YENEEA. The V segment lost 5 bases and the J segment 2 bases; nucleotides outside the gene matches: 4. The CDR3 runs 15 residues. CDR3 loop: CASSPGGGAYNEQFF. The CDR3 DNA follows: TGTGCCAGCAGCCCCGGCGGGGGGGCCTACAATGAGCAGTTCTTC.

This clonotype was seen a few times. This chain uses TRBV6-2 or TRBV6-3 with TRBJ2-5; D unresolved. The end of the DNA fits TRBJ2-7 better, so the J call may be wrong. CDR1 MNHEY and CDR2 SVGEGT come from the germline V gene. The CDR3 length is 12 residues. The CDR3 sequence: CASSYARYEQYF. CDR3 in DNA: TGTGCCAGCAGTTACGCCAGGTACGAGCAGTACTTC.

The rearrangement links TRBV4-1 to TRBJ2-1; possibly TRBD2 for D (5 bases). Germline values: CDR1 MGHRA, CDR2 YSYEKL. The CDR3 totals 13 residues. V lost 1 base and J 8 bases, leaving 9 bases between the germline ends. CDR3 residues: CASSQGVGDEQFF. CDR3 in DNA: TGCGCCAGCAGCCAAGGCGTCGGGGATGAGCAGTTCTTC.

There are a few counts of this clonotype. The CDR3 DNA follows: TGCGCCAGCAGCAGAGCGGGGGGACTTTCCTACGAGCAGTACTTC. Its protein product is CASSRAGGLSYEQYF. The chain couples TRBV5-1 to TRBJ2-7, with 9 nucleotides matching TRBD2. Germline lookup yields CDR1 SGHRS and CDR2 YFSETQ. V dropped 4 bases and J dropped 1; count of bases not matched to a gene: 6. This CDR3 has 15 amino acids.

The rearrangement joins TRBV20-1 to TRBJ2-5, with 8 bases matching TRBD1. Trimming removed 0 bases from V and 11 bases from J; junction bases left unmatched: 11. Germline CDR1 DFQATT, CDR2 SNEGSKA (reference sequence). CDR3 length equals 14 residues. The CDR3 is CSAREARGREEQYF. The CDR3 DNA sequence: TGCAGTGCTAGAGAAGCCAGGGGGCGGGAAGAGCAGTACTTC.

The V gene is TRBV3-1, the J gene TRBJ2-1, with D perhaps TRBD2 (7 bases). This CDR3 contains 15 residues. The V gene lost 1 base and the J gene lost 9 bases, with 16 bases spanning the gap. Germline loops: CDR1 LGHDT, CDR2 YNNKEL (reference sequence). CDR3 in DNA: TGTGCCAGCAGCCAAGTCTTGCGGGGGCGGGGTGAGCAGTTCTTC. This encodes CASSQVLRGRGEQFF.

The genes are TRBV20-1 and TRBJ2-1; 8 bases line up with TRBD1. Germline CDR1 is DFQATT and CDR2 is SNEGSKA (reference sequence). The CDR3 spans 13 residues. The V gene end was trimmed by 6 bases and the J gene end by 2 bases; junction bases not matched to a gene: 3. CDR3 coding DNA: TGCAGTGCGTGGGACAGGCCCTACAATGAGCAGTTCTTC. Amino acids: CSAWDRPYNEQFF.

This clonotype was detected once. The V and J genes are TRBV29-1 and TRBJ1-1, with D possibly being TRBD1 (5 bases). Germline lookup yields CDR1 SQVTM and CDR2 ANQGSEA. Trimming left V 6 bases short and J 6 bases short, with 11 bases between. The CDR3 is 11 amino acids. CDR3 loop: CSVRGTAEAFF. Written as DNA, the CDR3 is TGCAGCGTCCGGGGGACTGCTGAAGCTTTCTTT.

This clonotype came up a few times. The CDR3 DNA reads TGTGCCAGCAGCGGTCGTCGCTATGAGCAGTTCTTC. Its translation: CASSGRRYEQFF. The chain couples TRBV9 to TRBJ2-1, with D unresolved. V was shortened by 3 bases and J by 8 bases, with 9 bases between the two germline ends. CDR1 and CDR2 from the germline V gene are SGDLS and YYNGEE. This CDR3 region has 12 residues.

This clonotype has just one count. Germline and junction disagree at one end, which may indicate a read error. The V call is TRBV6-5, the J call TRBJ2-3; 7 nucleotides match TRBD1. This CDR3 has 14 residues. Germline CDR1 is MNHEY and CDR2 is SVGAGI. CDR3 DNA sequence: TGTGCCGGCAGCTCGACAGGGACCGCAGATACGCAGTATTTT. Residues: CAGSSTGTADTQYF.

This chain uses TRBV3-1 with TRBJ2-5; TRBD1 aligns across 7 bases. This CDR3 contains 14 residues. Germline assignment: CDR1 LGHDT and CDR2 YNNKEL (reference sequence). The V segment lost 4 bases and the J segment 5 bases; nucleotides outside the gene matches: 7. CDR3 coding DNA: TGTGCCAGCAGCCTACCGGGACAGACGGAGACCCAGTACTTC. It yields the protein CASSLPGQTETQYF.

The CDR3, as DNA: TGTGCCAGCGGGACTACCAACTACGAGCAGTACTTC. It translates to CASGTTNYEQYF. The chain links TRBV9 to TRBJ2-5; TRBD2 aligns across 7 bases. The DNA matches TRBJ2-7 better at its end, which makes the J call doubtful. The CDR3 contains 12 residues. CDR1 SGDLS and CDR2 YYNGEE come from the germline V gene.